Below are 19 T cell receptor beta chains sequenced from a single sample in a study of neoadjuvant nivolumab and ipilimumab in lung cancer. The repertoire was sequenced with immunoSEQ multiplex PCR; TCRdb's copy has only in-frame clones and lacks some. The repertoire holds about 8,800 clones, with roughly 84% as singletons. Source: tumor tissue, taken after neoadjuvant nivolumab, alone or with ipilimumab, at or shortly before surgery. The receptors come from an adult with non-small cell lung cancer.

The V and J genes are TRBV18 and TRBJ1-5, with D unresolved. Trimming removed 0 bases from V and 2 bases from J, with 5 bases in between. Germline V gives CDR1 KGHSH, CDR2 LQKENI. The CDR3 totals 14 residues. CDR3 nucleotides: TGTGCCAGCTCACCACCCCCAGGCAATCAGCCCCAGCATTTT. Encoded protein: CASSPPPGNQPQHF.

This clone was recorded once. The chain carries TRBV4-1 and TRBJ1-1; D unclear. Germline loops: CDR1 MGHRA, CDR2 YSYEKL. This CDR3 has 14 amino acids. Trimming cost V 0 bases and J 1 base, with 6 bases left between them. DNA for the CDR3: TGCGCCAGCAGCCAAGATACGCGGAACACTGAAGCTTTCTTT. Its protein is CASSQDTRNTEAFF.

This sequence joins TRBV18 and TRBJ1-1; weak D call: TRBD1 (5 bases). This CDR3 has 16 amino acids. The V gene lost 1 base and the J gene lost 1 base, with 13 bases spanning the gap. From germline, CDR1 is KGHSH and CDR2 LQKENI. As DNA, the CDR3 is TGTGCCAGCTCACCACTGGTACAGGACCAGAACACTGAAGCTTTCTTT. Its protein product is CASSPLVQDQNTEAFF.

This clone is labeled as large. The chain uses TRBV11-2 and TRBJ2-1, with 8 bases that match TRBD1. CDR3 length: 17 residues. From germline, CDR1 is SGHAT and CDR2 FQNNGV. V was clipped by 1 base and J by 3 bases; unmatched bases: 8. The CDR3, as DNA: TGTGCCAGCAGCTTAGTCTATTTTGGGACAGGCTACAATGAGCAGTTCTTC. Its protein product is CASSLVYFGTGYNEQFF.

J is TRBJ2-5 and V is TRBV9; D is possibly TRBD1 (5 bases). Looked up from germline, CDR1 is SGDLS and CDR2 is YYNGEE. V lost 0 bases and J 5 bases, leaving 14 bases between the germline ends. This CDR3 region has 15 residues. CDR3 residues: CASSVAPGALETQYF. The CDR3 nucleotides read TGTGCCAGCAGCGTAGCCCCTGGGGCCCTGGAGACCCAGTACTTC.

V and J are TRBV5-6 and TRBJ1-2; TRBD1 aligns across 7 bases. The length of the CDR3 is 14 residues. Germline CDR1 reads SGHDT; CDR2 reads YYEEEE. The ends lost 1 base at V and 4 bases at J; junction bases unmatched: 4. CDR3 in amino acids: CASSLTGESYGYTF. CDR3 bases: TGTGCCAGCAGCTTGACAGGGGAGAGCTATGGCTACACCTTC.

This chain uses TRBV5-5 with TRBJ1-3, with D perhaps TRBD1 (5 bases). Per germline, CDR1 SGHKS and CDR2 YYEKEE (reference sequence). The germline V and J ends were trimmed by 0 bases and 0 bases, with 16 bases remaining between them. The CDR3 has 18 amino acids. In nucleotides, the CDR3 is TGTGCCAGCAGCTTGGCATCATCAGGGTACCACTCTGGAAACACCATATATTTT. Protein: CASSLASSGYHSGNTIYF.

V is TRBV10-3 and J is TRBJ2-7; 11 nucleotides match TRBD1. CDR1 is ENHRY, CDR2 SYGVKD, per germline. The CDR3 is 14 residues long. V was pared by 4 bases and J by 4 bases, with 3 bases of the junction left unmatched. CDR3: CAISAGTGGYEQYF. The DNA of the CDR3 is TGTGCCATCAGTGCCGGGACAGGGGGTTACGAGCAGTACTTC.

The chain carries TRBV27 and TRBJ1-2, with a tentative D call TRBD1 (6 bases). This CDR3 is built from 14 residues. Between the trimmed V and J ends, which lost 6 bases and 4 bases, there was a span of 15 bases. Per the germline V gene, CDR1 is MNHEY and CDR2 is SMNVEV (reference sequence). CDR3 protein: CASRQQGRVYGYTF. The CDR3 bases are TGTGCCAGCAGACAACAGGGCAGAGTCTATGGCTACACCTTC.

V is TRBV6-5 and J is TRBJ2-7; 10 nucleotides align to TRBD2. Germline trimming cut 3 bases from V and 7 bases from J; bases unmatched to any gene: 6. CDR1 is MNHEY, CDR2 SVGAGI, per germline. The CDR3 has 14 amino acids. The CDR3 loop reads CASSYLAGAYEQYF. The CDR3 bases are TGTGCCAGCAGTTATCTAGCGGGAGCATATGAGCAGTACTTC.

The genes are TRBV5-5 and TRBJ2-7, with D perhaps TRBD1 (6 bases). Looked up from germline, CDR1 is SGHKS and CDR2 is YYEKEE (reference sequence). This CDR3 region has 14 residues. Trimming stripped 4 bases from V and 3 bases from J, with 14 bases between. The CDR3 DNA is TGTGCCAGCAGCCGGGGCAGGGGCAACTACGAGCAGTACTTC. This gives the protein CASSRGRGNYEQYF.

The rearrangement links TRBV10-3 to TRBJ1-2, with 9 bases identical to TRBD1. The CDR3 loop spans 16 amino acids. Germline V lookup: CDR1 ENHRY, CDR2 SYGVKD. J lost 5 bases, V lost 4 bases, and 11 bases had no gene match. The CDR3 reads CAISAGRRDREYGYTF. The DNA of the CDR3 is TGTGCCATCAGTGCTGGAAGGAGGGACAGGGAATATGGCTACACCTTC.

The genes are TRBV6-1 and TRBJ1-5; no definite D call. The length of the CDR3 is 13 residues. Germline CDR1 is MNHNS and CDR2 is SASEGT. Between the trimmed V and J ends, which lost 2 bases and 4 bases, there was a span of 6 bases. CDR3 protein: CASSEHWNQPQHF. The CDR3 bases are TGTGCCAGCAGTGAACACTGGAATCAGCCCCAGCATTTT.

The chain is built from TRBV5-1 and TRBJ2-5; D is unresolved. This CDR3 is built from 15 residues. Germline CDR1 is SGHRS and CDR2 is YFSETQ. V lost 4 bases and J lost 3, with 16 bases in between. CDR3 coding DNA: TGCGCCAGCAGCCTGGGGATCACCGACAAAGAGACCCAGTACTTC. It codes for CASSLGITDKETQYF.

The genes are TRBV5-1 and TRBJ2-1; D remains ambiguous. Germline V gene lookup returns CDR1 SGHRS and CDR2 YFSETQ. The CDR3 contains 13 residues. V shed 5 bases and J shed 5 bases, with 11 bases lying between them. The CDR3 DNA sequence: TGCGCCAGCAGGCAGCGACAAGACAATGAGCAGTTCTTC. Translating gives CASRQRQDNEQFF.

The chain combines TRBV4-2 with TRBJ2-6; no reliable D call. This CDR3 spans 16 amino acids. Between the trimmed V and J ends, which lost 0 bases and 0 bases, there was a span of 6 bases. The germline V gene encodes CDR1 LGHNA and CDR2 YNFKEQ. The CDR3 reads CASSQDMGSGANVLTF. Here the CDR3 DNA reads TGTGCCAGCAGCCAAGATATGGGCTCTGGGGCCAACGTCCTGACTTTC.

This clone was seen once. The CDR3 bases are TGTGCCAGCTCACCCGCGGGGCGATCGAGATACGAGCAGTACTTC. Translation gives CASSPAGRSRYEQYF. The rearrangement uses TRBV18 and TRBJ2-7, with a tentative D call TRBD2 (6 bases). Germline CDR1 and CDR2: KGHSH and LQKENI. The CDR3 is 15 amino acids. V was cut by 3 bases and J by 4 bases, with 16 bases left in between.

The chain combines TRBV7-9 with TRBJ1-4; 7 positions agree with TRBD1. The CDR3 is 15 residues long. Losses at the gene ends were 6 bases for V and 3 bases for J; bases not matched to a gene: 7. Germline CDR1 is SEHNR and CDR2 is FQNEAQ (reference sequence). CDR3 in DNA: TGTGCCAGCAGTTTGACCGGGACAGCTAATGAAAAACTGTTTTTT. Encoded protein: CASSLTGTANEKLFF.

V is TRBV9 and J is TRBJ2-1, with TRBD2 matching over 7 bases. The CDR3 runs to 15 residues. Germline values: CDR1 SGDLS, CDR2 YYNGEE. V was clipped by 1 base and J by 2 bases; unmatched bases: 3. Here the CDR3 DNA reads TGTGCCAGCAGCGTATTGAGCGGGACCTACAATGAGCAGTTCTTC. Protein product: CASSVLSGTYNEQFF.